The 32 T cell receptor beta chains in this list originate from one sample, sequenced in a study of CD8 T cells in Susac syndrome. When the RNA was reverse transcribed, random hexamers were used with an input of roughly 0.45 to 1 ug. In TCRdb, the immunoSEQ multiplex PCR reads were re-called with MiXCR into one record per CDR3 protein. This sample has 330,000 or so distinct CDR3 sequences, with about 82% found just once. The sample was CD8+ T cells from PBMCs. The receptors were gathered from a human donor with multiple sclerosis.

V is TRBV6-2 or TRBV6-3 and J is TRBJ2-5; D call uncertain. The CDR3 loop spans 12 amino acids. The germline CDR1 and CDR2 sequences are MNHEY and SVGEGT. The V end was cut by 10 bases, the J end by 0 bases, with 9 bases between. This CDR3 is CATTTYQETQYF. CDR3 coding DNA: TGTGCCACCACCACTTACCAAGAGACCCAGTACTTC.

The V and J genes are TRBV11-2 and TRBJ2-1, with D possibly TRBD1 on 6 matching bases. Trimming left V 3 bases short and J 3 bases short, with 9 bases between. Per the germline V gene, CDR1 is SGHAT and CDR2 is FQNNGV. This CDR3 has 14 amino acids. CDR3 in amino acids: CASSFTGRYNEQFF. The CDR3, as DNA: TGTGCCAGCAGCTTCACAGGGCGCTACAATGAGCAGTTCTTC.

In its sample, this clonotype was seen a few times. In nucleotides, the CDR3 is TGCAGCGTTGCGGGAGGGGTATACCCCAATGAGCAGTTCTTC. Its translation: CSVAGGVYPNEQFF. This rearrangement joins TRBV29-1 to TRBJ2-1, with 8 nucleotides matching TRBD2. The junction had 8 bases not matched to a gene; V was cut back by 4 bases and J by 6 bases. Germline lookup yields CDR1 SQVTM and CDR2 ANQGSEA. The CDR3 totals 14 residues.

The CDR3 is CASFPGGAETQYF. The CDR3 DNA reads TGTGCCTCATTCCCAGGGGGCGCGGAGACCCAGTACTTC. The chain recombines TRBV30 with TRBJ2-5, with 8 bases that match TRBD1. After removal of 7 bases from V and 5 bases from J, the junction contained 9 bases not matched to a gene. The CDR3 runs 13 residues. Germline V gene data show CDR1 as GTSNPN and CDR2 as SVGIG (reference sequence).

J is TRBJ2-3 and V is TRBV28; 9 nucleotides agree with TRBD1. Germline V lookup: CDR1 MDHEN, CDR2 SYDVKM. The junction had 7 bases not matched to a gene; V was cut back by 4 bases and J by 2 bases. CDR3 length equals 16 residues. The CDR3 DNA is TGTGCCAGCAGTTCGACAGGGGGAGAGGACACAGATACGCAGTATTTT. Translating it yields CASSSTGGEDTDTQYF. Complete variable domain (other parts from reference TRBV28 and TRBJ2-3): DVKVTQSSRYLVKRTGEKVFLECVQDMDHENMFWYRQDPGLGLRLIYFSYDVKMKEKGDIPEGYSVSREKKERFSLILESASTNQTSMYLCASSSTGGEDTDTQYFGPGTRLTVL.

This clonotype is a singleton in its sample. The junction and the germline gene differ at one end; a read error may be behind it. The J gene is TRBJ1-1, the V gene TRBV5-8; 8 bases map to TRBD1. The CDR3 length is 17 residues. Germline V gene sequence: CDR1 SGHTS, CDR2 YDEGEE. CDR3 in DNA: TGTGCCAGCAGCTTGCCCCCCGGACAGGGAGAGAACCCTGAAGCTTTCTTT. Its protein is CASSLPPGQGENPEAFF.

The chain carries TRBV30 and TRBJ1-5; D is uncertain. The CDR3 runs to 13 residues. V dropped 2 bases and J dropped 2 bases, with 7 bases sitting between them. Germline V gene data show CDR1 as GTSNPN and CDR2 as SVGIG (reference sequence). The CDR3 DNA reads TGTGCCTGGAGTTATAGGGGCAATCAGCCCCAGCATTTT. It specifies CAWSYRGNQPQHF. Complete variable domain (other parts from reference TRBV30 and TRBJ1-5): SQTIHQWPATLVQPVGSPLSLECTVEGTSNPNLYWYRQAAGRGLQLLFYSVGIGQISSEVPQNLSASRPQDRQFILSSKKLLLSDSGFYLCAWSYRGNQPQHFGDGTRLSIL.

The chain couples TRBV20-1 to TRBJ2-3, with TRBD2 matching over 14 bases. Per the germline V gene, CDR1 is DFQATT and CDR2 is SNEGSKA (reference sequence). Trimming cost V 5 bases and J 6 bases; bases outside gene matches: 13. The CDR3 totals 17 residues. The CDR3, as DNA: TGCAGTGCTCCGGGACTAGCGGGAGACCTGAGGTGGGATACGCAGTATTTT. It is translated as CSAPGLAGDLRWDTQYF.

This chain uses TRBV4-3 with TRBJ1-1, with 12 bases matching TRBD1. This CDR3 is built from 15 residues. Per germline, CDR1 LGHNA and CDR2 YSLEER. The J segment lost 8 bases and the V segment lost 0 bases, leaving 4 bases of the junction unmatched. The CDR3 sequence: CASSQDLGQGAEAFF. CDR3 nucleotides: TGCGCCAGCAGCCAAGATTTGGGACAGGGGGCGGAAGCTTTCTTT.

The chain combines TRBV7-8 with TRBJ2-1; TRBD2 agrees at 8 bases. The V gene's germline CDR1 is SGHVS and CDR2 FQNEAQ. J was trimmed by 5 bases and V by 6 bases; bases with no gene match: 18. This CDR3 has 18 residues. In DNA, the CDR3 is TGTGCCAGCAGTCCCCCGGCAGCGGGAGATCTGTTTCACAATGAGCAGTTCTTC. This gives the protein CASSPPAAGDLFHNEQFF. The full variable domain, in which reference TRBV7-8 and TRBJ2-1 provide the parts outside the CDR3, is GAGVSQSPRYKVAKRGQDVALRCDPISGHVSLFWYQQALGQGPEFLTYFQNEAQLDKSGLPSDRFFAERPEGSVSTLKIQRTQQEDSAVYLCASSPPAAGDLFHNEQFFGPGTRLTVL.

The chain couples TRBV5-4 to TRBJ2-1; D possibly matches TRBD1 or TRBD2 (5 bases each). Germline V gives CDR1 SGHNT, CDR2 YYREEE (reference sequence). This CDR3 has 16 amino acids. Deletions cut 4 bases from V and 2 bases from J, with 16 bases between. CDR3 in amino acids: CASSARDAGPYNEQFF. CDR3 in DNA: TGTGCCAGCAGCGCCCGGGACGCCGGACCCTACAATGAGCAGTTCTTC.

The chain uses TRBV19 and TRBJ2-1; 13 positions agree with TRBD2. Trimming took 9 bases from V and 6 from J; bases not matched to a gene: 5. The CDR3 spans 14 residues. The germline V gene encodes CDR1 LNHDA and CDR2 SQIVND (reference sequence). CDR3 nucleotide sequence: TGTGCCAGCCAACTAGCGGGAGGGCCCAATGAGCAGTTCTTC. This codes for CASQLAGGPNEQFF.

V usage is TRBV27 and J usage is TRBJ2-7; 10 bases align to TRBD2. The CDR3 sequence is 14 residues long. V shed 8 bases, J shed 0 bases, and the junction held 4 bases outside the gene matches. Germline values: CDR1 MNHEY, CDR2 SMNVEV (reference sequence). Written as DNA, the CDR3 is TGTGCCAGCGGGACTAGCGCCGGCTCCTACGAGCAGTACTTC. It yields the protein CASGTSAGSYEQYF.

The rearrangement joins TRBV2 to TRBJ1-5; TRBD1 matches 9 bases. V dropped 11 bases and J dropped 4; count of bases not matched to a gene: 9. This CDR3 contains 14 residues. Germline loops: CDR1 SNHLY, CDR2 FYNNEI. The CDR3 DNA is TGTGCCGGATCGGACAGGGGACGGAATCAGCCCCAGCATTTT. Its protein product is CAGSDRGRNQPQHF.

The CDR3 nucleotides read TGTGCCAGCAGCTTGGGGAGCCGCTACGAGCAGTACTTC. It specifies CASSLGSRYEQYF. The chain recombines TRBV5-6 with TRBJ2-7; D remains unclear. Germline-derived CDR1 and CDR2 are SGHDT and YYEEEE. V was trimmed by 0 bases and J by 3 bases, leaving 7 bases between them. The CDR3 loop spans 13 amino acids.

In this sample, this clonotype turned up once. The chain links TRBV4-3 to TRBJ2-7; D is ambiguous. Germline CDR1 LGHNA, CDR2 YSLEER. CDR3 length equals 16 residues. The V gene lost 0 bases and the J gene lost 3 bases, with 15 bases spanning the gap. The CDR3 nucleotides read TGCGCCAGCAGCCAAGATCGAGGTTCGTTTAACTACGAGCAGTACTTC. This sequence encodes CASSQDRGSFNYEQYF.

The chain carries TRBV11-2 and TRBJ1-5; 8 bases align to TRBD1. Germline V CDR1 and CDR2: SGHAT, FQNNGV. Trimming removed 5 bases from V and 2 bases from J; junction bases left unmatched: 14. The CDR3 consists of 18 residues. In DNA form, the CDR3 reads TGTGCCAGCAGCCTAGGGATCTCGGCAGGGGGCGGCAATCAGCCCCAGCATTTT. This gives the protein CASSLGISAGGGNQPQHF.

The rearrangement uses TRBV7-9 and TRBJ2-7; D not resolved. Germline assignment: CDR1 SEHNR and CDR2 FQNEAQ (reference sequence). This CDR3 contains 13 residues. V lost 4 bases to trimming and J lost 6 bases, with 13 bases between them. In nucleotides, the CDR3 is TGTGCCAGCAGCTCAACCGAAGCGCTCGAGCAGTACTTC. It is translated as CASSSTEALEQYF.

This clonotype came up once. The rearrangement links TRBV7-9 to TRBJ1-3; the D gene is possibly TRBD1 (6 bases). V gave up 8 bases and J gave up 2 bases, with 13 bases separating them. Germline CDR1 and CDR2: SEHNR and FQNEAQ (reference sequence). The CDR3 sequence is 14 residues long. In DNA, the CDR3 is TGTGCCAGCTCCGGGGGGCGGACTGGAAACACCATATATTTT. Its translation is CASSGGRTGNTIYF.

This rearrangement joins TRBV20-1 to TRBJ2-1, with TRBD2 identical over 7 bases. After removal of 2 bases from V and 8 bases from J, the junction contained 15 bases not matched to a gene. Looked up from germline, CDR1 is DFQATT and CDR2 is SNEGSKA (reference sequence). This CDR3 is 16 amino acids long. In DNA form, the CDR3 reads TGCAGTGCTAGAAATACCGGGGGGAGGGTGGGGCATGAGCAGTTCTTC. This codes for CSARNTGGRVGHEQFF.

The genes are TRBV7-8 and TRBJ2-1, with 7 bases identical to TRBD2. J lost 4 bases, V lost 1 base, and 13 bases had no gene match. This CDR3 is built from 18 residues. The germline V gene encodes CDR1 SGHVS and CDR2 FQNEAQ. CDR3: CASSLDEVRAGPYNEQFF. CDR3 in DNA: TGTGCCAGCAGCTTAGATGAAGTCAGAGCGGGACCGTACAATGAGCAGTTCTTC. Drawing the rest from reference TRBV7-8 and TRBJ2-1, the complete variable domain is GAGVSQSPRYKVAKRGQDVALRCDPISGHVSLFWYQQALGQGPEFLTYFQNEAQLDKSGLPSDRFFAERPEGSVSTLKIQRTQQEDSAVYLCASSLDEVRAGPYNEQFFGPGTRLTVL.

The J gene is TRBJ2-1, the V gene TRBV7-8, with 8 bases lining up with TRBD1. V shed 0 bases, J shed 10 bases, and the junction held 8 bases outside the gene matches. Germline CDR1 and CDR2: SGHVS and FQNEAQ. This CDR3 has 15 amino acids. CDR3 in DNA: TGTGCCAGCAGCTTAGCAACGGACAGGGCTGGCGAGCAGTTCTTC. It encodes CASSLATDRAGEQFF.

Here the CDR3 DNA reads TGTGCCAGCAGCTTGGCAGGGAGTTCTAACTATGGCTACACCTTC. Its protein is CASSLAGSSNYGYTF. The chain joins TRBV11-1 to TRBJ1-2, with TRBD1 as a possible D gene (5 bases). The CDR3 is 15 amino acids. Germline lookup yields CDR1 SGHAT and CDR2 FQDESV (reference sequence). V lost 3 bases to trimming and J lost 0 bases, with 11 bases between them.

This clonotype was seen a handful of times. The rearrangement joins TRBV9 to TRBJ1-1; D is unclear. This CDR3 spans 15 amino acids. V lost 0 bases and J 0 bases, leaving 9 bases between the germline ends. Germline CDR1 SGDLS, CDR2 YYNGEE. The DNA of the CDR3 is TGTGCCAGCAGCGTAGAGCAGACAATGAACACTGAAGCTTTCTTT. Amino acid sequence: CASSVEQTMNTEAFF.

In this sample, this clonotype turned up many times. The V gene is TRBV10-3, the J gene TRBJ2-1; D is unclear. Trimming removed 0 bases from V and 3 bases from J, with 6 bases in between. Germline CDR1 ENHRY, CDR2 SYGVKD. This CDR3 contains 14 residues. The CDR3 DNA follows: TGTGCCATCAGTGAGTCGGACCGCTACAATGAGCAGTTCTTC. Translated: CAISESDRYNEQFF.

V is TRBV19 and J is TRBJ2-7; maybe TRBD2 (5 bases). Trimming removed 6 bases from V and 3 bases from J, with 15 bases in between. CDR1 and CDR2 from the germline V gene are LNHDA and SQIVND (reference sequence). The CDR3 totals 14 residues. This CDR3 is CASSPGVMVYEQYF. The CDR3 DNA reads TGTGCCAGTAGCCCCGGGGTAATGGTCTACGAGCAGTACTTC.

The chain couples TRBV28 to TRBJ1-3; D is unclear. Germline V gives CDR1 MDHEN, CDR2 SYDVKM. The CDR3 is 14 amino acids. Trimming took off 3 bases at V and 8 bases at J, with 14 bases between the two ends. This CDR3 reads CASSFGSGGDTIYF. Here the CDR3 DNA reads TGTGCCAGCAGTTTCGGATCGGGAGGAGACACCATATATTTT.

The chain links TRBV19 to TRBJ2-1; 7 nucleotides match TRBD2. V lost 4 bases and J lost 2; bases outside the gene matches: 8. The germline gives CDR1 LNHDA, CDR2 SQIVND (reference sequence). The length of the CDR3 is 16 residues. CDR3 coding DNA: TGTGCCAGTAGTAAGGGGCCGGGACTAACCTACAATGAGCAGTTCTTC. It specifies CASSKGPGLTYNEQFF.

This clonotype was counted a few times. The rearrangement links TRBV4-3 to TRBJ1-2, with 8 bases aligning to TRBD1. Germline V gene sequence: CDR1 LGHNA, CDR2 YSLEER. V was clipped by 0 bases and J by 2 bases; unmatched bases: 5. The CDR3 extends over 16 amino acids. The CDR3 loop is CASSQEPDRANYGYTF. As DNA, the CDR3 is TGCGCCAGCAGCCAAGAACCGGACAGGGCCAACTATGGCTACACCTTC.

This chain links TRBV7-9 with TRBJ2-2, with TRBD1 as a possible D gene (6 bases). Germline lookup yields CDR1 SEHNR and CDR2 FQNEAQ (reference sequence). Trimming removed 4 bases from V and 5 bases from J, with 14 bases in between. The CDR3 is 15 residues long. DNA for the CDR3: TGTGCCAGCAGCTCGATCGGGACAAAAACCGGGGAGCTGTTTTTT. Translation gives CASSSIGTKTGELFF.

The chain combines TRBV7-9 with TRBJ2-1; D might be TRBD2 (6 bases). There are 14 residues in the CDR3. The V end lost 5 bases, the J end lost 8 bases, and 16 bases lay between the germline ends. Germline V gene lookup returns CDR1 SEHNR and CDR2 FQNEAQ (reference sequence). Written as DNA, the CDR3 is TGTGCCAGCAGCCCCGGACTAAACAGCCATGAGCAGTTCTTC. Amino acids: CASSPGLNSHEQFF.

The chain has TRBV4-3 and TRBJ1-5; no firm D call. Trimming cost V 1 base and J 3 bases, with 10 bases left between them. Germline V gene sequence: CDR1 LGHNA, CDR2 YSLEER. The CDR3 has 15 amino acids. The CDR3 nucleotides are TGCGCCAGCAGCCAAGTTTTCGGGCTCAATCAGCCCCAGCATTTT. Its translation: CASSQVFGLNQPQHF.